Below are 15 T cell receptor beta chains sequenced from a single sample in a study of blood T cell repertoires in COVID-19. Sequencing used immunoSEQ multiplex PCR; TCRdb keeps in-frame clones, though not all of them. The sample carries some 150,000 clones, around nine tenths recorded once. Specimen: peripheral blood. The receptors here all came from a man between 65 and 80 years old with acute or convalescent COVID-19.

V and J are TRBV29-1 and TRBJ1-1; maybe TRBD1 (5 bases). Germline V gene lookup returns CDR1 SQVTM and CDR2 ANQGSEA. This CDR3 has 10 residues. V shed 0 bases and J shed 11 bases, with 7 bases lying between them. The CDR3 spells CSVEEGRAFF. CDR3 DNA: TGCAGCGTTGAAGAGGGGCGGGCTTTCTTT.

V is TRBV7-8 and J is TRBJ1-1; D remains ambiguous. CDR1 is SGHVS, CDR2 FQNEAQ, per germline. V was cut by 1 base and J by 3 bases, with 12 bases left in between. CDR3 length: 15 residues. The DNA for the CDR3 is TGTGCCAGCAGCTTAGGCCCCGGGAGGTACACTGAAGCTTTCTTT. This encodes CASSLGPGRYTEAFF.

The chain is built from TRBV6-1 and TRBJ2-2; 9 nucleotides match TRBD1. This CDR3 spans 17 amino acids. Germline trimming cut 2 bases from V and 5 bases from J; bases unmatched to any gene: 9. Germline CDR1 MNHNS, CDR2 SASEGT. The CDR3, as DNA: TGTGCCAGCAGTGAACTTGCGGGACAGGGTCGGACCGGGGAGCTGTTTTTT. Residues: CASSELAGQGRTGELFF.

J is TRBJ2-2 and V is TRBV6-5; the D gene is possibly TRBD1 (8 bases). CDR3 length equals 14 residues. Per the germline V gene, CDR1 is MNHEY and CDR2 is SVGAGI. Trimming shortened V by 6 bases and J by 7 bases, and 15 bases separated the two germline ends. The CDR3 here is CASRSTGGDGELFF. The DNA for the CDR3 is TGTGCCAGCAGGTCCACAGGGGGGGACGGGGAGCTGTTTTTT.

The rearrangement uses TRBV2 and TRBJ1-1; no definite D call. Trimming removed 6 bases at V and 3 bases at J, with 14 bases between. The CDR3 spans 14 residues. The germline V gene has CDR1 SNHLY and CDR2 FYNNEI. Here the CDR3 DNA reads TGTGCCAGCAGGAGAGGCGGGTGGGACACTGAAGCTTTCTTT. Protein sequence: CASRRGGWDTEAFF.

CDR3 coding DNA: TGTGCCAGCAGCCAAGAGGGACCGACAGGGGGCGCTGGGGCCAACGTCCTGACTTTC. It encodes CASSQEGPTGGAGANVLTF. V gene TRBV3-1 (or the pseudogene TRBV3-2) combines with J gene TRBJ2-6, with TRBD1 matching 10 bases. J was trimmed by 2 bases and V by 0 bases; bases with no gene match: 7. Germline assignment: CDR1 LGHDT and CDR2 YNNKEL (reference sequence). The length of the CDR3 is 19 residues.

This clone turned up a few times. The CDR3 protein is CASSVAPSQGRSYEQYF. The CDR3 DNA sequence: TGTGCCAGCAGCGTAGCTCCTTCTCAGGGGCGATCCTACGAGCAGTACTTC. The chain joins TRBV9 to TRBJ2-7, with a weak D call TRBD1 (6 bases). V was cut by 0 bases and J by 1 base, with 17 bases left in between. Germline V lookup: CDR1 SGDLS, CDR2 YYNGEE. The CDR3 is 17 amino acids. The full variable domain, with the rest looked up from reference TRBV9 and TRBJ2-7, is DSGVTQTPKHLITATGQRVTLRCSPRSGDLSVYWYQQSLDQGLQFLIQYYNGEERAKGNILERFSAQQFPDLHSELNLSSLELGDSALYFCASSVAPSQGRSYEQYFGPGTRLTVT.

The chain employs TRBV9 and TRBJ1-6, with D tentatively TRBD1 (5 bases). V was trimmed by 0 bases and J by 2 bases, leaving 12 bases between them. Germline CDR1 is SGDLS and CDR2 is YYNGEE. This CDR3 spans 17 amino acids. CDR3 nucleotide sequence: TGTGCCAGCAGCGTAGGGTTAGACAGAACCTATAATTCACCCCTCCACTTT. Its protein is CASSVGLDRTYNSPLHF. Combining the CDR3 with reference TRBV9 and TRBJ1-6 gives the whole variable domain DSGVTQTPKHLITATGQRVTLRCSPRSGDLSVYWYQQSLDQGLQFLIQYYNGEERAKGNILERFSAQQFPDLHSELNLSSLELGDSALYFCASSVGLDRTYNSPLHFGNGTRLTVT.

The chain couples TRBV7-2 to TRBJ2-7, with 7 bases identical to TRBD1. CDR1 is SGHTA and CDR2 is FQGNSA in the germline V gene. This CDR3 is built from 15 residues. The ends lost 1 base at V and 7 bases at J; junction bases unmatched: 10. The DNA of the CDR3 is TGTGCCAGCAGCTTAGATCCGGCAGGGGGTAGTGAGCAGTACTTC. Protein sequence: CASSLDPAGGSEQYF. Drawing the rest from reference TRBV7-2 and TRBJ2-7, the complete variable domain is GAGVSQSPSNKVTEKGKDVELRCDPISGHTALYWYRQSLGQGLEFLIYFQGNSAPDKSGLPSDRFSAERTGGSVSTLTIQRTQQEDSAVYLCASSLDPAGGSEQYFGPGTRLTVT.

This chain connects TRBV30 to TRBJ1-3, with a possible D match to TRBD1 (6 bases). The CDR3 loop spans 12 amino acids. The V end was cut by 2 bases, the J end by 8 bases, with 10 bases between. Germline V gene data show CDR1 as GTSNPN and CDR2 as SVGIG (reference sequence). The CDR3 sequence: CAWSSTGYTIYF. CDR3 DNA sequence: TGTGCCTGGAGTTCTACAGGGTACACCATATATTTT.

The chain employs TRBV11-2 and TRBJ2-1; 8 bases agree with TRBD2. V dropped 4 bases and J dropped 8; count of bases not matched to a gene: 13. The length of the CDR3 is 16 residues. From germline, CDR1 is SGHAT and CDR2 FQNNGV. The CDR3 DNA reads as TGTGCCAGCAGCTGGCCCGAACTAGCGGAAGGAGATGAGCAGTTCTTC. This codes for CASSWPELAEGDEQFF.

V and J are TRBV5-4 and TRBJ2-2; the D gene is possibly TRBD2 (5 bases). CDR1 is SGHNT, CDR2 YYREEE, per germline (reference sequence). The CDR3 consists of 16 residues. The V and J ends lost 3 bases and 3 bases respectively, with 15 bases between them. CDR3 region: CASSSAGPGDTGELFF. The CDR3 DNA is TGTGCCAGCAGCTCTGCTGGCCCCGGGGACACCGGGGAGCTGTTTTTT.

The chain recombines TRBV2 with TRBJ2-7; 13 nucleotides align to TRBD2. The CDR3 length is 15 residues. The junction had 10 bases not matched to a gene; V was cut back by 8 bases and J by 6 bases. From germline, CDR1 is SNHLY and CDR2 FYNNEI. In DNA form, the CDR3 reads TGTGCCAGCCCCGGACTAGCGGGAGTCCAGGGCGAGCAGTACTTC. This codes for CASPGLAGVQGEQYF.

The V gene is TRBV7-2, the J gene TRBJ2-4; 10 bases align to TRBD2. This CDR3 is built from 20 residues. Per the germline V gene, CDR1 is SGHTA and CDR2 is FQGNSA. V lost 0 bases to trimming and J lost 0 bases; unmatched junction nucleotides: 11. CDR3 in DNA: TGTGCCAGCAGCTTAGCAGGTCTAGCGGGGGCCCTTATAGCCAAAAACATTCAGTACTTC. It specifies CASSLAGLAGALIAKNIQYF.

The CDR3 DNA follows: TGTGCCATCAGTGAGAGGAACGGGAACTACAATGAGCAGTTCTTC. It codes for CAISERNGNYNEQFF. The chain is built from TRBV10-3 and TRBJ2-1, with a tentative D call TRBD2 (5 bases). The V end lost 2 bases, the J end lost 3 bases, and 11 bases lay between the germline ends. Germline assignment: CDR1 ENHRY and CDR2 SYGVKD. The CDR3 has 15 amino acids.